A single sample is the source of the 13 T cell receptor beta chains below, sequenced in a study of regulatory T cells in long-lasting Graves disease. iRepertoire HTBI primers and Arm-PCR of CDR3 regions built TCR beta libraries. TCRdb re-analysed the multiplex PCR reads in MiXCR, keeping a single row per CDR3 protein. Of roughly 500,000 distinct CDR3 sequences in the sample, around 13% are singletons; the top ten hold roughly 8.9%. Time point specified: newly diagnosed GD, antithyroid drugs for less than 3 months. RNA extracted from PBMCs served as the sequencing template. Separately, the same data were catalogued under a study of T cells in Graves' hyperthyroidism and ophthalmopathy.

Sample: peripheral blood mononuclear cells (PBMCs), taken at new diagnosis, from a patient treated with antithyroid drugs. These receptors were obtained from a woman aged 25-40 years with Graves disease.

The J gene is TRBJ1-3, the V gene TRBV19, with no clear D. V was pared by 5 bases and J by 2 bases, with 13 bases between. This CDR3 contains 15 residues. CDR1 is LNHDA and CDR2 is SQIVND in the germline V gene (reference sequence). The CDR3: CASSARGVAGNTIYF. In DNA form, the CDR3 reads TGTGCCAGTAGTGCCCGTGGGGTCGCTGGAAACACCATATATTTT.

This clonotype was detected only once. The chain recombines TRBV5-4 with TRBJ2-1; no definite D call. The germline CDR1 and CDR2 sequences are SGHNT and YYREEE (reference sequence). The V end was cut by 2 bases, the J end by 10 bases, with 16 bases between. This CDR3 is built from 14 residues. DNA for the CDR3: TGTGCCAGCAGCTTTAATGGGATGTTTGACGAGCAGTTCTTC. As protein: CASSFNGMFDEQFF.

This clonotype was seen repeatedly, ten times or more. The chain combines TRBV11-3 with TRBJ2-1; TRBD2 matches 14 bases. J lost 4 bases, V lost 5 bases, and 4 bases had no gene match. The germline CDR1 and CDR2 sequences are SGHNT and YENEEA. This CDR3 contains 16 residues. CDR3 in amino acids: CASSRTSGRTYNEQFF. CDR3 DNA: TGTGCCAGCAGCCGGACTAGCGGGAGGACATACAATGAGCAGTTCTTC. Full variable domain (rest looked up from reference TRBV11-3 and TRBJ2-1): EAGVVQSPRYKIIEKKQPVAFWCNPISGHNTLYWYLQNLGQGPELLIRYENEEAVDDSQLPKDRFSAERLKGVDSTLKIQPAELGDSAVYLCASSRTSGRTYNEQFFGPGTRLTVL.

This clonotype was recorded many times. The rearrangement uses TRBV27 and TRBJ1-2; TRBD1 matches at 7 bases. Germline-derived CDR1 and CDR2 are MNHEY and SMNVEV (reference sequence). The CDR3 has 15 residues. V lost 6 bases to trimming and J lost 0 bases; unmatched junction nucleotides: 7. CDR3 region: CASSQGQYANYGYTF. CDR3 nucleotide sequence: TGTGCCAGCAGCCAGGGACAGTACGCTAACTATGGCTACACCTTC.

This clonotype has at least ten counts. The CDR3 region is CASQGPSYEQYF. The DNA for the CDR3 is TGTGCCAGCCAGGGGCCGTCCTACGAGCAGTACTTC. The chain combines TRBV6-1 with TRBJ2-7; D is perhaps TRBD1 (6 bases). The CDR3 extends over 12 amino acids. Deletions cut 8 bases from V and 1 base from J, with 9 bases between. The germline gives CDR1 MNHNS, CDR2 SASEGT.

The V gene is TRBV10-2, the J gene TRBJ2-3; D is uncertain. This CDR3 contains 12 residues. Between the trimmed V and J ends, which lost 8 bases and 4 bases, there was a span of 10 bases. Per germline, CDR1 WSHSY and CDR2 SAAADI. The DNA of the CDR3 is TGCGCCAGCCAAGATGGTCCAGATACGCAGTATTTT. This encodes CASQDGPDTQYF.

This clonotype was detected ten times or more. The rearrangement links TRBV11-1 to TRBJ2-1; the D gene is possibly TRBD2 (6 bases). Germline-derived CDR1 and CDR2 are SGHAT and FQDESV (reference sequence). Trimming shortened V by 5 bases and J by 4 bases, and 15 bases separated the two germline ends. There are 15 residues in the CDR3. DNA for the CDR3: TGTGCCAGCAGCCCCTCCCGGGGGTTTTACAATGAGCAGTTCTTC. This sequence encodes CASSPSRGFYNEQFF.

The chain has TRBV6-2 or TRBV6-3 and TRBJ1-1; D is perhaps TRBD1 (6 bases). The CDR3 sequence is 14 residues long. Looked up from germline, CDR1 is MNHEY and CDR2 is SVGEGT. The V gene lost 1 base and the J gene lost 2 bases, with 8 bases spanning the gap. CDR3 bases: TGTGCCAGCAGTTACTTCAGGGGTAACACTGAAGCTTTCTTT. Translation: CASSYFRGNTEAFF.

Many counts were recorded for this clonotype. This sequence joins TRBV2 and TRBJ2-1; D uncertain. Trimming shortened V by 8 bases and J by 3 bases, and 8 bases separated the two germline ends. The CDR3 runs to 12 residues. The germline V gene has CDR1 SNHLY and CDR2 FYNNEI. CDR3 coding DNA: TGTGCCAGCGGATTAGACTACAATGAGCAGTTCTTC. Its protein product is CASGLDYNEQFF.

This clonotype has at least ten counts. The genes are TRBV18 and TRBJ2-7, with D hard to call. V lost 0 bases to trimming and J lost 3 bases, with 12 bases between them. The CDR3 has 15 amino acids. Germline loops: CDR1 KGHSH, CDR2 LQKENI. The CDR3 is CASSPPGPHGYEQYF. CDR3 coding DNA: TGTGCCAGCTCACCACCCGGGCCCCATGGCTACGAGCAGTACTTC.

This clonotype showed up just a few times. As DNA, the CDR3 is TGTGCCGTGGGGGAATATAGCAATCAGCCCCAGCATTTT. Its translation: CAVGEYSNQPQHF. The chain carries TRBV10-3 and TRBJ1-5, with D possibly matching TRBD1 (5 bases). Trimming stripped 11 bases from V and 0 bases from J, with 11 bases between. CDR1 and CDR2 (germline): ENHRY, SYGVKD. The CDR3 loop spans 13 amino acids.

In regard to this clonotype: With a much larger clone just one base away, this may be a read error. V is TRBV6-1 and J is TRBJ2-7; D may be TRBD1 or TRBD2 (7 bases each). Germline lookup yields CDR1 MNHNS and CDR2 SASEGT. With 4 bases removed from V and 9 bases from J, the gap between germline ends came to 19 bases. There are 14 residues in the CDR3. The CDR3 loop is CASSGIGRGPRQYF. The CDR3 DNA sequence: TGTGCCAGCAGTGGTATAGGGAGGGGGCCAAGGCAGTACTTC.

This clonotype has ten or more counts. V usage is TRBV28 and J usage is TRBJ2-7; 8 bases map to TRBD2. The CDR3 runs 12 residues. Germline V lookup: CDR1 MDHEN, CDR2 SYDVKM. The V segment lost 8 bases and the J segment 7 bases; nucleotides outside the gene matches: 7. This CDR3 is CASQRERGEQYF. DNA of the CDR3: TGTGCCAGCCAGCGGGAGAGGGGAGAGCAGTACTTC.